A selection of T cell receptor beta chains follows, all from one sample in a study of PD-L1 blockade in urothelial cancer. Sequenced by immunoSEQ multiplex PCR; TCRdb stores in-frame clones only, minus some. The table has 100,000 or so clones, approximately 91% seen once. The material sequenced was PBMCs, taken around atezolizumab (anti-PD-L1) treatment. Source of these receptors: a woman at least 80 years old with urothelial cancer. Each CDR3 is given with its conserved first and last residue. D genes are given only for firm matches. Expanded clones get a size class; other rows say once, few or many, or leave the size out.

d_gene,v_gene,abundance,j_gene,CDR3aa,CDR3nt
TRBD2,TRBV10-2,.,TRBJ2-1,CASSEAGLADPREQFF,TGCGCCAGCAGTGAGGCGGGACTAGCGGACCCTCGGGAGCAGTTCTTC
.,TRBV9,.,TRBJ2-1,CASSVASSSANEQFF,TGTGCCAGCAGCGTAGCTTCCTCTAGTGCTAATGAGCAGTTCTTC
.,TRBV2,.,TRBJ1-1,CASSGGVPSEAFF,TGTGCCAGCAGTGGTGGAGTACCTTCTGAAGCTTTCTTT
TRBD1,TRBV6-5,.,TRBJ2-5,CASRPGTGGETQYF,TGTGCCAGCAGGCCGGGGACAGGTGGGGAGACCCAGTACTTC
.,TRBV29-1,.,TRBJ2-3,CSVDIGRGADTQYF,TGCAGCGTTGATATAGGGCGCGGGGCAGATACGCAGTATTTT
.,TRBV28,.,TRBJ2-3,CASSLSRERVTDTQYF,TGTGCCAGCAGTTTATCCCGGGAGAGGGTCACAGATACGCAGTATTTT
TRBD1,TRBV7-3,.,TRBJ2-2,CASSLTGGPNTGELFF,TGTGCCAGCAGCTTGACAGGGGGACCGAACACCGGGGAGCTGTTTTTT
TRBD2,TRBV6-5,.,TRBJ2-4,CASGLAGGFRNIQYF,TGTGCCAGCGGACTAGCGGGGGGATTTAGAAACATTCAGTACTTC
TRBD1,TRBV7-3,.,TRBJ2-7,CASSSTGGAGVEQYF,TGTGCCAGCAGCTCAACAGGGGGCGCCGGGGTCGAGCAGTACTTC
TRBD1,TRBV19,once,TRBJ2-7,CASSRGTGISYEQYF,TGTGCCAGTAGCCGGGGGACAGGTATAAGCTACGAGCAGTACTTC
TRBD2,TRBV6-5,.,TRBJ2-7,CASKETSGTSYEQYF,TGTGCCAGCAAAGAGACTAGCGGGACCTCCTACGAGCAGTACTTC
.,TRBV19,.,TRBJ1-1,CASSSLGLAEAFF,TGTGCCAGTAGTTCCCTGGGGCTTGCTGAAGCTTTCTTT
TRBD2,TRBV19,.,TRBJ2-7,CAILRGTSGSKPYEQYF,TGTGCCATTCTGCGTGGGACTAGCGGCTCAAAACCCTACGAGCAGTACTTC
TRBD1,TRBV9,.,TRBJ1-4,CASSPRTGGGEKLFF,TGTGCCAGCAGCCCCCGGACAGGGGGCGGTGAAAAACTGTTTTTT
.,TRBV5-1,.,TRBJ2-7,CASSQRGYEQYF,TGCGCCAGCAGCCAGAGAGGTTACGAGCAGTACTTC
.,TRBV7-8,.,TRBJ2-1,CASTRDSTSPFF,TGTGCCAGCACGCGGGACTCAACTTCGCCTTTCTTC
.,TRBV5-5,.,TRBJ1-2,CASSLQRGAQGYTF,TGTGCCAGCAGCCTACAGCGGGGGGCGCAAGGCTACACCTTC
TRBD2,TRBV7-2,once,TRBJ2-2,CASSFGTNLNRELFF,TGTGCCAGCAGCTTCGGGACTAACCTCAACCGGGAGCTGTTTTTT
TRBD2,TRBV10-3,once,TRBJ2-3,CAISALAGESTQYF,TGTGCCATCAGTGCACTAGCGGGAGAGAGCACGCAGTATTTT
.,TRBV19,.,TRBJ2-3,CASSPRDKADTQYF,TGTGCCAGTAGTCCCCGGGACAAGGCAGATACGCAGTATTTT
TRBD2,TRBV4-1,.,TRBJ2-1,CASSQDWGEGRGNEQFF,TGCGCCAGCAGCCAAGATTGGGGGGAGGGGCGGGGAAATGAGCAGTTCTTC
.,TRBV5-4,.,TRBJ1-4,CASRATAGATNEKLFF,TGTGCCAGCAGGGCGACCGCGGGGGCAACTAATGAAAAACTGTTTTTT
TRBD2,TRBV6-1,once,TRBJ2-1,CASSESGVYNEQFF,TGTGCCAGCAGTGAAAGCGGGGTCTACAATGAGCAGTTCTTC
.,TRBV5-1,.,TRBJ1-1,CASSQGTTMNTEAFF,TGCGCCAGCAGCCAGGGGACAACGATGAACACTGAAGCTTTCTTT
.,TRBV27,.,TRBJ1-1,CASSPAGVGLLNTEAFF,TGTGCCAGCAGTCCGGCAGGGGTTGGGCTACTGAACACTGAAGCTTTCTTT
TRBD1,TRBV6-4,.,TRBJ2-5,CASPDRGAFETQYF,TGTGCCAGCCCGGACAGGGGGGCTTTCGAGACCCAGTACTTC
TRBD2,TRBV6-4,.,TRBJ2-1,CASSDKGLVSNEQFF,TGTGCCAGCAGTGACAAGGGACTAGTATCCAATGAGCAGTTCTTC
.,TRBV29-1,.,TRBJ2-7,CSVELAGSSYEQYF,TGCAGCGTTGAACTCGCGGGGAGCTCCTACGAGCAGTACTTC
.,TRBV5-1,.,TRBJ1-2,CASTPRVGGATNYGYTF,TGCGCCAGCACCCCACGCGTGGGTGGGGCAACTAACTATGGCTACACCTTC
.,TRBV7-3,.,TRBJ2-3,CASSPTRTFDTQYF,TGTGCCAGCAGCCCGACTAGGACGTTCGATACGCAGTATTTT
TRBD1,TRBV27,.,TRBJ1-1,CASSLYQTGGTEAFF,TGTGCCAGCAGTTTATACCAGACAGGGGGCACTGAAGCTTTCTTT
TRBD1,TRBV11-2,.,TRBJ1-1,CASSGSIGTVEAFF,TGTGCCAGCAGCGGAAGTATCGGGACAGTTGAAGCTTTCTTT
TRBD2,TRBV19,.,TRBJ2-1,CASSISGGFYNEQFF,TGTGCCAGTAGTATCTCGGGAGGTTTCTACAATGAGCAGTTCTTC
TRBD1,TRBV28,.,TRBJ2-7,CASSPPLLTGEQYF,TGTGCCAGCAGCCCCCCCCTACTGACAGGGGAGCAGTACTTC
.,TRBV25-1,.,TRBJ1-1,CASSESGDTEAFF,TGTGCCAGCAGTGAATCGGGGGACACTGAAGCTTTCTTT
TRBD2,TRBV7-3,.,TRBJ2-5,CASSSMTSGIGETQYF,TGTGCCAGCAGTTCTATGACTAGCGGGATTGGCGAGACCCAGTACTTC
.,TRBV5-1,.,TRBJ1-5,CASSPSGERNQPQHF,TGCGCCAGCAGCCCCTCAGGGGAGCGCAATCAGCCCCAGCATTTT
.,TRBV28,.,TRBJ1-1,CASILAGPMYMKAFF,TGTGCCAGCATTCTAGCGGGACCGATGTATATGAAAGCTTTCTTT
TRBD1,TRBV10-2,once,TRBJ2-1,CASRSAGTVVGEQFF,TGCGCCAGCAGGTCCGCCGGGACAGTGGTGGGTGAGCAGTTCTTC
.,TRBV2,.,TRBJ2-5,CASNRQTQETQYF,TGTGCCAGCAACCGCCAAACACAAGAGACCCAGTACTTC
TRBD2,TRBV5-8,.,TRBJ2-1,CASSMGLAVGNEQFF,TGTGCCAGCAGCATGGGACTAGCGGTAGGGAATGAGCAGTTCTTC
.,TRBV18,.,TRBJ2-7,CASSRAYPPGEQYF,TGTGCCAGCTCACGCGCCTACCCGCCGGGAGAGCAGTACTTC
TRBD1,TRBV18,.,TRBJ1-2,CASSPQGAPFGGYTF,TGTGCCAGCTCACCACAGGGGGCGCCCTTCGGGGGCTACACCTTC
.,TRBV7-9,.,TRBJ2-1,CAGGMYNEQFF,TGTGCCGGCGGGATGTACAATGAGCAGTTCTTC
.,TRBV11-2,few,TRBJ2-3,CASSFLRDTQYF,TGTGCCAGCAGCTTTTTGAGAGATACGCAGTATTTT
TRBD1,TRBV7-8,.,TRBJ2-1,CASRGTGDFHEQFF,TGTGCCAGCAGGGGGACAGGGGATTTTCATGAGCAGTTCTTC
TRBD2,TRBV9,.,TRBJ2-1,CASSVAASGRADEQFF,TGTGCCAGCAGCGTAGCTGCTAGCGGGAGGGCCGATGAGCAGTTCTTC
TRBD2,TRBV7-3,.,TRBJ2-7,CASSLKAGGPGEQYF,TGTGCCAGCAGCTTAAAAGCGGGAGGGCCGGGAGAGCAGTACTTC
.,TRBV6-6,.,TRBJ2-2,CATMGLGAGELFF,TGTGCCACCATGGGGCTTGGCGCCGGGGAGCTGTTTTTT
.,TRBV30,.,TRBJ1-2,CAWTVESGSYGYTF,TGTGCCTGGACCGTAGAATCAGGGTCCTATGGCTACACCTTC
.,TRBV29-1,.,TRBJ1-5,CSVSTGSNQPQHF,TGCAGCGTGAGTACAGGGAGCAATCAGCCCCAGCATTTT
TRBD2,TRBV7-9,.,TRBJ2-1,CASSRGQAGLAGSYNEQFF,TGTGCCAGCAGCCGAGGACAGGCCGGACTAGCGGGGTCCTACAATGAGCAGTTCTTC
.,TRBV5-1,.,TRBJ2-7,CASSKNRVDHEQYF,TGCGCCAGCAGCAAGAACAGGGTCGACCACGAGCAGTACTTC